This TCR beta chain derives from a study of control samples from healthy donors and cancer patients. There are 15 residues in the CDR3. Germline assignment: CDR1 LGHNA and CDR2 YNFKEQ. V was trimmed by 0 bases and J by 8 bases, leaving 14 bases between them. This clone showed up just once. Generated by immunoSEQ multiplex PCR, the TCRdb table keeps only in-frame clones and is missing some. Of around 140,000 clones listed, more than 80% are singletons. The TCR originated in a man aged 35-49 years in good health. The V and J genes are TRBV4-2 and TRBJ1-3; possibly TRBD1 for D (5 bases). Sequencing was done on a sample of blood. DNA for the CDR3: TGTGCCAGCAGCCAAGATCACGGAGGGGCTGACACCATATATTTT. Translating it yields CASSQDHGGADTIYF.